The clone carrying this TCR beta chain was found once. Method: immunoSEQ multiplex PCR; TCRdb's copy keeps in-frame clones and lacks some. Found here are 800,000 to 950,000 clones, roughly 96% of them singletons; the top ten hold approximately 0.2%. Losses at the gene ends were 5 bases for V and 0 bases for J; bases not matched to a gene: 7. This CDR3 has 15 amino acids. CDR1 and CDR2 from the germline V gene are MNHEY and SMNVEV (reference sequence). This sample was included in a study of shared clonotypes between healthy human individuals. Naive CD8 cells comprised CD45RO-negative, CCR7-positively selected cells, excluding terminally differentiated effector memory CD45RA+ cells.

The sequenced sample was naive CD8+ T cells sorted from blood. The V and J genes are TRBV27 and TRBJ2-7; TRBD1 agrees at 7 bases. The clonotype was recovered from a man under 40 in good health. This chain's CDR3 is CASSQRRQGSYEQYF. CDR3 bases: TGTGCCAGCAGTCAGCGACGACAGGGCTCCTACGAGCAGTACTTC.